The subject of this entry is one T cell receptor (beta chain). The target antigen is unknown. This sample was included in a study of siplizumab effects on memory and regulatory T cells. For every sample, roughly 94,000 TCR templates were assayed. Generated by immunoSEQ multiplex PCR, the TCRdb table keeps only in-frame clones and is missing some. The sample includes about 100,000 clones, approximately 94% of them seen just once. Study-wide results and caveats: Naive T cells apparently outstripped memory cells in diversity and seemed major alloresponse contributors.

Sequencing was carried out using non-Treg CD4+ T cells sorted from blood. The sequence came from a human donor in good health.

For the CDR3, the DNA is TGTGCCAGCACCCCAAGCGGGCGCTATGGCTACACCTTC. As protein: CASTPSGRYGYTF. The V call is TRBV28, the J call TRBJ1-2, with D unresolved. The CDR3 loop spans 13 amino acids. CDR1 and CDR2 (germline): MDHEN, SYDVKM. V lost 7 bases and J lost 4, with 13 bases in between.